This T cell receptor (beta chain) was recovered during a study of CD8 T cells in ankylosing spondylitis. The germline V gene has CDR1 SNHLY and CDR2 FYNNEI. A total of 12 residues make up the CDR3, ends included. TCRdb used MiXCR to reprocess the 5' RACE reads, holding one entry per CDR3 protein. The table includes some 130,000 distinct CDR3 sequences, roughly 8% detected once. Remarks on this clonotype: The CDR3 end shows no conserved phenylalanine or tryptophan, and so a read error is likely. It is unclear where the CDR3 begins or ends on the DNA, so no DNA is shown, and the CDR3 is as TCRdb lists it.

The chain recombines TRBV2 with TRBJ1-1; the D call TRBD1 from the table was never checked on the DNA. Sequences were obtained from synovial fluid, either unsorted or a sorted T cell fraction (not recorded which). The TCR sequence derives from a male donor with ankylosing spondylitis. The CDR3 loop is CASGIRDRLELS.